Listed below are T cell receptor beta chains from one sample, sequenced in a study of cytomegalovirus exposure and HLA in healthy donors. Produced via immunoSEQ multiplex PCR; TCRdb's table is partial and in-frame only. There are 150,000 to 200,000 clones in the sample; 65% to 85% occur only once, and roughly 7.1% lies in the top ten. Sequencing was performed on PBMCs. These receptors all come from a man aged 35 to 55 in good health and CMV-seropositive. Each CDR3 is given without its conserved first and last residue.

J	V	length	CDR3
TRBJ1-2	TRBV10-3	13	AISDLTETNYGYT
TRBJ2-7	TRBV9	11	ASSGIQGNEQY
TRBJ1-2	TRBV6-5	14	ASSYSTGDGRDGYT
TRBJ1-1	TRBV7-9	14	ASSLARRSVNTEAF
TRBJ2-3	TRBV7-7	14	ASSPTSGGPTDTQY
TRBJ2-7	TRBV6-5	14	ASSYKGQGASYEQY
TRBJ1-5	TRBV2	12	ASSERGNNQPQH
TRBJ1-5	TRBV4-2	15	ASSQRFGTGVNQPQH
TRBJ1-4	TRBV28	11	ASSGQGLKKLF
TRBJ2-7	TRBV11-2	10	ASSEGVYEQY
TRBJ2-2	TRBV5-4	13	ASSFGTGKPGELF
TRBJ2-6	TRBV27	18	ASSPLGPGQGSGGANVLT